This TCR beta chain comes out of a study of patients and donors after allogeneic stem cell transplantation. V shed 3 bases, J shed 8 bases, and the junction held 8 bases outside the gene matches. The CDR3 totals 15 residues. Per the germline V gene, CDR1 is SGHTA and CDR2 is FQGNSA. TCRdb re-derived calls from the RT-PCR reads in MiXCR, one entry per CDR3 protein. Counted here are about 400,000 distinct CDR3 sequences, roughly 17% occurring once; the ten biggest clones make up 7.2%. Sample: blood, either unsorted or a sorted T cell fraction (not recorded which). This chain uses TRBV7-2 with TRBJ1-4, with 8 bases matching TRBD1. The clonotype comes from a human donor who was either an allogeneic HSCT recipient or a stem cell or donor lymphocyte infusion donor (not recorded which). It is not recorded whose cells these are; they may come from a transplant donor. For the CDR3, the DNA is TGTGCCAGCAGCTTCGGGGGGACAGGAGAAGAAAAACTGTTTTTT. It yields the protein CASSFGGTGEEKLFF.